This T cell receptor beta chain was sequenced during a study of blood T cell repertoires in COVID-19. Overall study context: The United States, Italy and Spain provided the acute and convalescent COVID-19 samples. T cells, B-cell-depleted T cells, or PBMCs supplied cDNA or gDNA.

This CDR3 is built from 15 residues. The V end lost 5 bases, the J end lost 0 bases, and 12 bases lay between the germline ends. Germline assignment: CDR1 MDHEN and CDR2 SYDVKM. The protocol was immunoSEQ multiplex PCR, while the TCRdb copy is restricted to in-frame clones and leaves out a portion. The sample lists 150,000 to 200,000 clones, roughly 89% seen once, with around 5% in the top ten. The material sequenced was peripheral blood. The V gene is TRBV28, the J gene TRBJ2-3; no firm D call. The receptor was isolated from a human donor in a cohort sampled during active COVID-19. The CDR3 DNA is TGTGCCAGCAGTGCCTACAGCCCTAGCACAGATACGCAGTATTTT. It translates to CASSAYSPSTDTQYF. The whole variable domain, remainder taken from reference TRBV28 and TRBJ2-3, is DVKVTQSSRYLVKRTGEKVFLECVQDMDHENMFWYRQDPGLGLRLIYFSYDVKMKEKGDIPEGYSVSREKKERFSLILESASTNQTSMYLCASSAYSPSTDTQYFGPGTRLTVL.